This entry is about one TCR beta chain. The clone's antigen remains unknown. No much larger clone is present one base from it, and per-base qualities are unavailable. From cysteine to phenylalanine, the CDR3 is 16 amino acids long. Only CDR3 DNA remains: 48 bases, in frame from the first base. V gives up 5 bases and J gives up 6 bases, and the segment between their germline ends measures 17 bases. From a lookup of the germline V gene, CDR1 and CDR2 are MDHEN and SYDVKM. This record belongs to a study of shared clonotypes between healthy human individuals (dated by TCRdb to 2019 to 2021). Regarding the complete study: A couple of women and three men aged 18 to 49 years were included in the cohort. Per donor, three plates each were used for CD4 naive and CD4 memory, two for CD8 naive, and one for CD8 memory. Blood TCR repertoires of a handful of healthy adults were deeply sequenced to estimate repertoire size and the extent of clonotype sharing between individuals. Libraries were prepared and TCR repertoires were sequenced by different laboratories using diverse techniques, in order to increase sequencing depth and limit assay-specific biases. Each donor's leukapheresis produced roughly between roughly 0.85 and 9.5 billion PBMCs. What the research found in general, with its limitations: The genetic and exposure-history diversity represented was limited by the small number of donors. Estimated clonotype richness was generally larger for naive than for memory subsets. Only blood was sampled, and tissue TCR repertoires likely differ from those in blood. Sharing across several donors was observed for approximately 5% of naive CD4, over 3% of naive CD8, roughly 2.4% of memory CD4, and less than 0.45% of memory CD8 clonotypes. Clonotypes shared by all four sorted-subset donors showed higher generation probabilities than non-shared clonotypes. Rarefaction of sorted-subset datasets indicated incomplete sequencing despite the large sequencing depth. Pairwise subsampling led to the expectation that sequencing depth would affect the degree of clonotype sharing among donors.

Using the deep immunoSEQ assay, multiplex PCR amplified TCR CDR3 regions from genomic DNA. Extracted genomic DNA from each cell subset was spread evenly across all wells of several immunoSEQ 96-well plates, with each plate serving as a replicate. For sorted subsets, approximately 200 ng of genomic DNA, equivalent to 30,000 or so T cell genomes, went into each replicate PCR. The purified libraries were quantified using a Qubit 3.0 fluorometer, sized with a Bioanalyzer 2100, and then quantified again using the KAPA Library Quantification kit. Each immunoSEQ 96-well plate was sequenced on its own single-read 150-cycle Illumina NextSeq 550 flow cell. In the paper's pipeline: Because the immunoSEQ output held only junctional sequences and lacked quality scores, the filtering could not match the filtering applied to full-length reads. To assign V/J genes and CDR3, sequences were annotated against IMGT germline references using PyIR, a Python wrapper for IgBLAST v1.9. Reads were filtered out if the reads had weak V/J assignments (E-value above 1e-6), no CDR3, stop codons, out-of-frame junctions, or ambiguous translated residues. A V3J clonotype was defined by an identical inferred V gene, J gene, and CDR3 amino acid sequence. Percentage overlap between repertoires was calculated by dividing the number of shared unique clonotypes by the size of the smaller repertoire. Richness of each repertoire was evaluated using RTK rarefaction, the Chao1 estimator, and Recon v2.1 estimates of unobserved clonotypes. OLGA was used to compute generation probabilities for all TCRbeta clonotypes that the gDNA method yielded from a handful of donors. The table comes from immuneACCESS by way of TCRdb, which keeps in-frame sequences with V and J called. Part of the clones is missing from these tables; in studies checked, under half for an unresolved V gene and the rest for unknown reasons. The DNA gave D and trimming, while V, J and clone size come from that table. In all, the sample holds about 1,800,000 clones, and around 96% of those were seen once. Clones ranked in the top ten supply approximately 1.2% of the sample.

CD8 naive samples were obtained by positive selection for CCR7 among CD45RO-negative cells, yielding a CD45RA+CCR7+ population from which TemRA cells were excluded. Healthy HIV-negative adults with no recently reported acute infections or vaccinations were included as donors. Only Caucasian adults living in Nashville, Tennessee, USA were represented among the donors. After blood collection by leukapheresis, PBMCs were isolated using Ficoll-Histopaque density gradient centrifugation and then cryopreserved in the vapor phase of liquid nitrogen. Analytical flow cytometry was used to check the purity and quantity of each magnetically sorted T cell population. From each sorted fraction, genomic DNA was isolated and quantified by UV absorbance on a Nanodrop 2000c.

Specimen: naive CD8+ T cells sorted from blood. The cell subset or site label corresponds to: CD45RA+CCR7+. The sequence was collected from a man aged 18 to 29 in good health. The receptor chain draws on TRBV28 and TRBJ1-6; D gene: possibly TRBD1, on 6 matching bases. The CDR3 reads CASSPSLTGLNSPLHF. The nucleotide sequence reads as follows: TGTGCCAGCAGTCCCTCTTTAACAGGGCTTAATTCACCCCTCCACTTT.